These 14 T cell receptor beta chains share one sample of origin, sequenced in a study of shared clonotypes between healthy human individuals. Repertoires were generated with immunoSEQ multiplex PCR, while TCRdb's copy carries only in-frame clones and drops some. Of 2 million or so clones listed, about 95% are singletons. Naive CD8 populations comprised CD45RO-negative cells positively selected for CCR7, excluding terminally differentiated effector memory CD45RA+ cells. The sequenced sample consisted of naive CD8+ T cells sorted from blood. Receptor source: a young man in good health.

Turning to this clone: The sample contains more than one DNA sequence encoding this CDR3. V gene TRBV13 combines with J gene TRBJ2-3, with D unresolved. CDR3 size: 11 residues. The V and J ends lost 3 bases and 2 bases respectively, with 0 bases between them. In germline, CDR1 is PRHDT, CDR2 FYEKMQ (reference sequence). The CDR3 region is CASSFTDTQYF. CDR3 DNA: TGTGCCAGCAGCTTCACAGATACGCAGTATTTT.

The chain is built from TRBV2 and TRBJ1-4; 9 bases map to TRBD1. Trimming at V came to 5 bases and at J to 8 bases, leaving 9 bases not matched to a gene. Germline V CDR1 and CDR2: SNHLY, FYNNEI. CDR3 length: 15 residues. The CDR3 protein is CASSPLQGAGEKLFF. The CDR3 nucleotides are TGTGCCAGCAGTCCTTTACAGGGGGCTGGGGAAAAACTGTTTTTT.

CDR3 loop: CASSHGGGSEKLFF. DNA of the CDR3: TGTGCCAGCAGTCACGGGGGGGGTAGTGAAAAACTGTTTTTT. This chain connects TRBV2 to TRBJ1-4; tentatively, D is TRBD1 (5 bases). CDR3 length equals 14 residues. Per germline, CDR1 SNHLY and CDR2 FYNNEI. Trimming took 5 bases from V and 7 from J, leaving 14 bases between them.

The J gene is TRBJ1-1, the V gene TRBV28; no clear D. With 3 bases removed from V and 0 bases from J, the gap between germline ends came to 11 bases. Germline CDR1 MDHEN, CDR2 SYDVKM. The CDR3 sequence is 15 residues long. CDR3 sequence reads: CASSLLGNLNTEAFF. DNA of the CDR3: TGTGCCAGCAGTTTGTTAGGGAACTTGAACACTGAAGCTTTCTTT.

J is TRBJ2-5 and V is TRBV11-1; possibly TRBD1 or TRBD2 for D (5 bases each). Germline assignment: CDR1 SGHAT and CDR2 FQDESV (reference sequence). CDR3 length equals 16 residues. Trimming removed 5 bases at V and 3 bases at J, with 19 bases between. CDR3 region: CASSPERGTDEETQYF. For the CDR3, the DNA is TGTGCCAGCAGCCCTGAGAGGGGAACGGACGAAGAGACCCAGTACTTC.

V is TRBV6-5 and J is TRBJ1-1; D remains unclear. The germline gives CDR1 MNHEY, CDR2 SVGAGI. This CDR3 has 15 amino acids. V lost 2 bases, J lost 3 bases, and 13 bases lay in between. The CDR3 sequence: CASSYRVPSYTEAFF. CDR3 DNA sequence: TGTGCCAGCAGTTACAGGGTCCCCAGCTACACTGAAGCTTTCTTT.

The chain couples TRBV27 to TRBJ2-1; D is tentatively TRBD1 or TRBD2 (5 bases each). Germline CDR1 MNHEY, CDR2 SMNVEV (reference sequence). Trimming removed 4 bases from V and 7 bases from J, with 8 bases in between. The CDR3 loop spans 12 amino acids. CDR3 residues: CASSWGINEQFF. In DNA form, the CDR3 reads TGTGCCAGCAGTTGGGGGATAAATGAGCAGTTCTTC.

A single count supports this clone. The chain joins TRBV10-2 to TRBJ2-7; D remains ambiguous. Germline V gene lookup returns CDR1 WSHSY and CDR2 SAAADI. The CDR3 extends over 12 amino acids. Trimming took off 8 bases at V and 3 bases at J, with 11 bases between the two ends. Written as DNA, the CDR3 is TGCGCCAGCGTTGGGGTTAGCTACGAGCAGTACTTC. This translates into CASVGVSYEQYF.

This clone showed up just once. This chain connects TRBV6-1 to TRBJ2-1, with TRBD2 identical over 9 bases. CDR1 is MNHNS and CDR2 is SASEGT in the germline V gene. The CDR3 consists of 16 residues. V gave up 3 bases and J gave up 2 bases; unmatched junction bases: 5. The CDR3 coding sequence is TGTGCCAGCAGTGAGCCGGCGGGAGGGCCCTACAATGAGCAGTTCTTC. Encoded protein: CASSEPAGGPYNEQFF.

This chain joins TRBV5-6 and TRBJ2-2; possible D gene TRBD1, 6 bases. Germline CDR1 reads SGHDT; CDR2 reads YYEEEE. The CDR3 runs 16 residues. Trimming took 4 bases from V and 0 from J, leaving 13 bases between them. The CDR3 region has the DNA TGTGCCAGCAGCCCGCAGGGGCTTCCGAACACCGGGGAGCTGTTTTTT. Its translation: CASSPQGLPNTGELFF.

This rearrangement joins TRBV7-9 to TRBJ1-1, with 10 bases aligning to TRBD1. CDR1 and CDR2 (germline): SEHNR, FQNEAQ (reference sequence). CDR3 length: 16 residues. Unmatched junction bases numbered 10, after V lost 3 bases and J lost 6 bases. CDR3 DNA: TGTGCCAGCAGCTTCCTCCCGGGACAGGGGACGCCTGAAGCTTTCTTT. This gives the protein CASSFLPGQGTPEAFF.

The J gene is TRBJ2-3, the V gene TRBV5-4; 8 bases match TRBD1. V was pared by 2 bases and J by 0 bases, with 8 bases of the junction left unmatched. Germline CDR1 is SGHNT and CDR2 is YYREEE (reference sequence). The CDR3 covers 17 residues. The DNA of the CDR3 is TGTGCCAGCAGCTTAGGACAGGGCCCCTTTAGCACAGATACGCAGTATTTT. Its protein is CASSLGQGPFSTDTQYF.

Only a few counts were recorded for this clone. V gene TRBV2 combines with J gene TRBJ1-3; 7 bases map to TRBD1. The CDR3 is 14 amino acids. CDR1 SNHLY and CDR2 FYNNEI come from the germline V gene. V was clipped by 6 bases and J by 2 bases; unmatched bases: 4. The CDR3 is CASRGTVAGNTIYF. In nucleotides, the CDR3 is TGTGCCAGCAGGGGGACAGTCGCTGGAAACACCATATATTTT.

The genes are TRBV19 and TRBJ2-7, with 9 bases identical to TRBD1. In germline, CDR1 is LNHDA, CDR2 SQIVND (reference sequence). The CDR3 sequence is 14 residues long. Trimming at V came to 8 bases and at J to 4 bases, leaving 9 bases not matched to a gene. CDR3 DNA: TGTGCCAGTGGACCCGGGACAGGGAGTTACGAGCAGTACTTC. It encodes CASGPGTGSYEQYF.